Detailed here is one T cell receptor (beta chain). Source study methods: Amplification from reference gene primers served as the basis for estimated nucleated cell counts. Clones were read by immunoSEQ multiplex PCR, and TCRdb kept only the in-frame ones, dropping some. V and J calls and clone size are given by that table; D and trimming were obtained from the DNA. This table has about 200,000 clones, about nine tenths appearing once. This specimen comes from a study of blood T cell repertoires in COVID-19. Looking at the study overall: The origin of the acute and convalescent COVID-19 samples was the United States, Italy and Spain.

V was clipped by 2 bases and J by 8 bases, with 12 bases between them. CDR1 and CDR2 from the germline V gene are MNHNY and SVGAGI (reference sequence). There are 13 residues in the CDR3. The TCR comes from a man aged 45 to 65 with acute or convalescent COVID-19. Sequencing was performed on peripheral blood. The rearrangement links TRBV6-6 to TRBJ1-1, with a possible D match to TRBD1 (6 bases). The CDR3 is CASSYGTNNEAFF. The CDR3 DNA reads TGTGCCAGCAGTTACGGGACAAATAACGAAGCTTTCTTT.